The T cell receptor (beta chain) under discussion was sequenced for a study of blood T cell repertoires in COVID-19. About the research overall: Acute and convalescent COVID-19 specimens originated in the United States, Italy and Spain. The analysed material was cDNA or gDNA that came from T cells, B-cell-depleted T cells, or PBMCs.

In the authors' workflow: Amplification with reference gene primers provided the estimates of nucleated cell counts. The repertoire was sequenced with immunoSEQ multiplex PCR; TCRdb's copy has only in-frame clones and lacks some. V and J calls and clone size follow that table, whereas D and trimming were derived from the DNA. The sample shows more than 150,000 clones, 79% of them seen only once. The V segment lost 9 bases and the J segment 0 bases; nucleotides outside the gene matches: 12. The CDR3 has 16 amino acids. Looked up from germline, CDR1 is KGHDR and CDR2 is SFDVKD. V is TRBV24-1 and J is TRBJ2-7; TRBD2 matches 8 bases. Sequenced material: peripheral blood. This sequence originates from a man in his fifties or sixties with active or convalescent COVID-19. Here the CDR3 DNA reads TGTGCCACCGCCGGGGGGGCGGGCCAGGACTCCTACGAGCAGTACTTC. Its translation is CATAGGAGQDSYEQYF.